Shown below are 18 T cell receptor beta chains from a single sample sequenced in a study of blood T cell repertoires in COVID-19. Clones were sequenced by immunoSEQ multiplex PCR, and TCRdb holds only the in-frame ones, with some missing. The sample contains roughly 150,000 clones, roughly four fifths of which appear only once. Sample: peripheral blood. Receptors originate from a man in his sixties with active or convalescent COVID-19.

CDR3 sequence reads: CASQQGSGNTIYF. The CDR3 DNA follows: TGTGCCAGTCAACAGGGGTCTGGAAACACCATATATTTT. V usage is TRBV3-1 (or the pseudogene TRBV3-2) and J usage is TRBJ1-3; 7 nucleotides line up with TRBD1. The germline V gene has CDR1 LGHDT and CDR2 YNNKEL (reference sequence). This CDR3 contains 13 residues. The V and J ends lost 9 bases and 1 base, in that order; junction bases with no gene match: 3.

CDR3 region: CASSPNPASGSYEQYF. Written as DNA, the CDR3 is TGTGCCAGCAGCCCCAACCCGGCTAGCGGCTCCTACGAGCAGTACTTC. J is TRBJ2-7 and V is TRBV5-4, with 7 bases that match TRBD2. Germline assignment: CDR1 SGHNT and CDR2 YYREEE (reference sequence). The CDR3 length is 16 residues. Unmatched junction bases numbered 10, after V lost 4 bases and J lost 0 bases.

The chain recombines TRBV18 with TRBJ2-2; a weak D match, TRBD2 (5 bases). The CDR3 sequence is 17 residues long. CDR1 is KGHSH, CDR2 LQKENI, per germline. V lost 1 base and J lost 4, with 16 bases in between. This CDR3 reads CASSPQTRSGGTGELFF. The CDR3, as DNA: TGTGCCAGCTCACCACAGACCCGGAGCGGAGGCACCGGGGAGCTGTTTTTT.

The chain has TRBV6-5 and TRBJ2-1; D might be TRBD2 (6 bases). The CDR3 covers 16 residues. Germline CDR1 MNHEY, CDR2 SVGAGI. V was pared by 2 bases and J by 4 bases, with 15 bases between. The CDR3 here is CASSYLTRGSYNEQFF. In DNA form, the CDR3 reads TGTGCCAGCAGTTACCTTACCCGGGGGAGTTACAATGAGCAGTTCTTC.

This chain joins TRBV5-1 and TRBJ1-1; D gene uncertain. V gave up 0 bases and J gave up 1 base, with 10 bases separating them. Germline V lookup: CDR1 SGHRS, CDR2 YFSETQ. The CDR3 runs 15 residues. CDR3 region: CASSLERLANTEAFF. The CDR3 DNA follows: TGCGCCAGCAGCTTGGAACGCCTGGCGAACACTGAAGCTTTCTTT. Supplemented by reference TRBV5-1 and TRBJ1-1, the full variable domain reads KAGVTQTPRYLIKTRGQQVTLSCSPISGHRSVSWYQQTPGQGLQFLFEYFSETQRNKGNFPGRFSGRQFSNSRSEMNVSTLELGDSALYLCASSLERLANTEAFFGQGTRLTVV.

The chain carries TRBV4-1 and TRBJ1-1; 7 bases align to TRBD1. This CDR3 has 16 amino acids. V was pared by 4 bases and J by 5 bases, with 13 bases of the junction left unmatched. CDR1 and CDR2 (germline): MGHRA, YSYEKL. The CDR3 DNA sequence: TGCGCCAGCAGCCCCCAACAGGGGCGGGGCACGACTGAAGCTTTCTTT. Its protein product is CASSPQQGRGTTEAFF.

V usage is TRBV7-6 and J usage is TRBJ2-1; 9 positions agree with TRBD2. V was pared by 5 bases and J by 8 bases, with 10 bases of the junction left unmatched. The CDR3 contains 15 residues. From germline, CDR1 is SGHVS and CDR2 FNYEAQ. The CDR3 bases are TGTGCCAGCAGCCCCAGAAGCGGGGGGACAGATGAGCAGTTCTTC. This sequence encodes CASSPRSGGTDEQFF.

For the CDR3, the DNA is TGTGCCAGCAGTGACTTTGGGGTTAGCGGGGATAAGGAGCAGTTCTTC. Protein: CASSDFGVSGDKEQFF. This chain joins TRBV6-4 and TRBJ2-1; TRBD2 matches at 8 bases. Germline V gene lookup returns CDR1 MRHNA and CDR2 SNTAGT. CDR3 length equals 16 residues. With V trimmed by 1 base and J by 10 bases, 12 bases remained unmatched.

This clone was counted once. The chain couples TRBV7-9 to TRBJ1-1, with D unresolved. Looked up from germline, CDR1 is SEHNR and CDR2 is FQNEAQ (reference sequence). V was trimmed by 0 bases and J by 7 bases, leaving 12 bases between them. The CDR3 has 14 residues. DNA of the CDR3: TGTGCCAGCAGCTTAGCGCTCGCGACTGTTGAAGCTTTCTTT. This encodes CASSLALATVEAFF.

This chain uses TRBV12-3 or TRBV12-4 with TRBJ1-1; D is perhaps TRBD1 (6 bases). This CDR3 has 12 amino acids. V was pared by 6 bases and J by 11 bases, with 16 bases between. The CDR3 sequence is CASSLGGGEAFF. The CDR3 DNA reads as TGTGCCAGCAGCCTAGGGGGGGGTGAGGCTTTCTTT.

This rearrangement joins TRBV2 to TRBJ2-3; TRBD2 is a possible D gene (6 bases). Looked up from germline, CDR1 is SNHLY and CDR2 is FYNNEI. The CDR3 length is 13 residues. The V gene lost 8 bases and the J gene lost 11 bases, with 20 bases spanning the gap. CDR3 region: CASYPGGGSKQYF. The CDR3 DNA is TGTGCCAGCTATCCCGGGGGAGGTAGTAAGCAGTATTTT.

This chain connects TRBV3-1 (or the pseudogene TRBV3-2) to TRBJ2-7; 10 bases fit TRBD1. Germline V lookup: CDR1 LGHDT, CDR2 YNNKEL (reference sequence). The CDR3 runs 13 residues. The V and J ends lost 5 bases and 9 bases, in that order; junction bases with no gene match: 7. The CDR3 spells CASSAQTGGGQYF. DNA for the CDR3: TGTGCCAGCAGCGCCCAGACAGGGGGCGGGCAGTACTTC.

The V and J genes are TRBV7-2 and TRBJ2-5; 8 bases agree with TRBD2. The CDR3 extends over 15 amino acids. The V gene end was trimmed by 1 base and the J gene end by 1 base; junction bases not matched to a gene: 2. Germline V gives CDR1 SGHTA, CDR2 FQGNSA. The DNA for the CDR3 is TGTGCCAGCAGCTTAGGACGGGGGGGCCAAGAGACCCAGTACTTC. Translated, it gives CASSLGRGGQETQYF.

V and J are TRBV14 and TRBJ2-7; a possible D gene is TRBD1 (6 bases). V lost 5 bases to trimming and J lost 5 bases, with 13 bases between them. Germline assignment: CDR1 SGHDN and CDR2 FVKESK. The CDR3 has 13 residues. CDR3 coding DNA: TGTGCCAGCAGCTCATACAGGGCCGACGAGCAGTACTTC. Translating it yields CASSSYRADEQYF. Full variable domain (rest looked up from reference TRBV14 and TRBJ2-7): EAGVTQFPSHSVIEKGQTVTLRCDPISGHDNLYWYRRVMGKEIKFLLHFVKESKQDESGMPNNRFLAERTGGTYSTLKVQPAELEDSGVYFCASSSYRADEQYFGPGTRLTVT.

The genes are TRBV6-6 and TRBJ2-7; perhaps TRBD1 as D (5 bases). V lost 7 bases and J 6 bases, leaving 16 bases between the germline ends. This CDR3 has 13 amino acids. Germline assignment: CDR1 MNHNY and CDR2 SVGAGI (reference sequence). The CDR3 protein is CASTDTPRVEQYF. The CDR3 DNA sequence: TGTGCCAGCACCGACACGCCCAGGGTCGAGCAGTACTTC.

This chain uses TRBV7-8 with TRBJ2-5; D uncertain. The CDR3 loop spans 13 amino acids. V was trimmed by 1 base and J by 4 bases, leaving 7 bases between them. The germline CDR1 and CDR2 sequences are SGHVS and FQNEAQ. The CDR3 sequence: CASSLGLVETQYF. CDR3 DNA sequence: TGTGCCAGCAGCTTAGGACTGGTAGAGACCCAGTACTTC.

The V gene is TRBV10-3, the J gene TRBJ2-3; no clear D gene. The V gene lost 3 bases and the J gene lost 4 bases, with 5 bases spanning the gap. The length of the CDR3 is 12 residues. In germline, CDR1 is ENHRY, CDR2 SYGVKD. CDR3 amino acids: CAISDSADTQYF. Here the CDR3 DNA reads TGTGCCATCAGTGACTCGGCAGATACGCAGTATTTT.

The CDR3 DNA follows: TGTGCCAGCAGTCGCGGAGACGATATCTCCTACGAGCAGTACTTC. It codes for CASSRGDDISYEQYF. The chain recombines TRBV28 with TRBJ2-7, with D unclear. CDR1 MDHEN and CDR2 SYDVKM come from the germline V gene. The V end was cut by 5 bases, the J end by 0 bases, with 14 bases between. The CDR3 extends over 15 amino acids.